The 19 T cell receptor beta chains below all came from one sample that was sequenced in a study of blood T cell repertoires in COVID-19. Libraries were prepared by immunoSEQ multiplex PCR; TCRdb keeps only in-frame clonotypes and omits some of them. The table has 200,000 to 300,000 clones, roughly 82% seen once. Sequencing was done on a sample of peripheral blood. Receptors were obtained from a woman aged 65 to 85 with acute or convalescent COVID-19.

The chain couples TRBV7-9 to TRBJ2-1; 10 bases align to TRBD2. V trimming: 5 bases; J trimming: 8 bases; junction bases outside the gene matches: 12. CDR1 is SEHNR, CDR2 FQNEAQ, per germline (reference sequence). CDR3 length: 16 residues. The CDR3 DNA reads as TGTGCCAGCAGCCGCCTAGGGCTAGCGGGGGCTGATGAGCAGTTCTTC. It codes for CASSRLGLAGADEQFF.

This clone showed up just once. The CDR3 DNA sequence: TGTGCCAGCGGGAGATTGAACACTGAAGCTTTCTTT. Translating it yields CASGRLNTEAFF. The chain joins TRBV7-9 to TRBJ1-1, with D unresolved. The germline CDR1 and CDR2 sequences are SEHNR and FQNEAQ (reference sequence). The V gene lost 8 bases and the J gene lost 0 bases, with 7 bases spanning the gap. The CDR3 extends over 12 amino acids.

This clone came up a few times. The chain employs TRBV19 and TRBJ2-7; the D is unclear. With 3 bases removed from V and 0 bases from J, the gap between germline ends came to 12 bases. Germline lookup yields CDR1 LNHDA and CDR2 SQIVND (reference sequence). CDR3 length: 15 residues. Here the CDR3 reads CASSILFTNSYEQYF. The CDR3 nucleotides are TGTGCCAGTAGTATCCTTTTCACAAACTCCTACGAGCAGTACTTC.

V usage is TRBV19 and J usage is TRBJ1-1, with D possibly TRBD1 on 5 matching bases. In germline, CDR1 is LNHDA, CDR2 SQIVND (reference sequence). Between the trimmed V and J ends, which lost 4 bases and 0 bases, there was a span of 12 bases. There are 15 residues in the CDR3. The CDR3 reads CASSNPGQLNTEAFF. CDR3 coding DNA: TGTGCCAGTAGTAACCCAGGGCAGCTGAACACTGAAGCTTTCTTT.

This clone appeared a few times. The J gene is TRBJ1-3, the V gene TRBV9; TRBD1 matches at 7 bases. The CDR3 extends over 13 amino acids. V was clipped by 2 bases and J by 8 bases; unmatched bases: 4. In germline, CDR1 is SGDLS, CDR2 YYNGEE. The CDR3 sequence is CASSVTGLDTIYF. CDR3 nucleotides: TGTGCCAGCAGCGTGACAGGGCTGGACACCATATATTTT. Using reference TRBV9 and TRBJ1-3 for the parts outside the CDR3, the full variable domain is DSGVTQTPKHLITATGQRVTLRCSPRSGDLSVYWYQQSLDQGLQFLIQYYNGEERAKGNILERFSAQQFPDLHSELNLSSLELGDSALYFCASSVTGLDTIYFGEGSWLTVV.

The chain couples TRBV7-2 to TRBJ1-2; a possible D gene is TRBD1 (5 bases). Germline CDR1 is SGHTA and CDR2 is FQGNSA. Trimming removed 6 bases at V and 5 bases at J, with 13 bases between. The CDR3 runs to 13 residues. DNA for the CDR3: TGTGCCAGCAGACCCGGAGGGGAGTATGGCTACACCTTC. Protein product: CASRPGGEYGYTF. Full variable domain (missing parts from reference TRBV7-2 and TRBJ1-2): GAGVSQSPSNKVTEKGKDVELRCDPISGHTALYWYRQSLGQGLEFLIYFQGNSAPDKSGLPSDRFSAERTGGSVSTLTIQRTQQEDSAVYLCASRPGGEYGYTFGSGTRLTVV.

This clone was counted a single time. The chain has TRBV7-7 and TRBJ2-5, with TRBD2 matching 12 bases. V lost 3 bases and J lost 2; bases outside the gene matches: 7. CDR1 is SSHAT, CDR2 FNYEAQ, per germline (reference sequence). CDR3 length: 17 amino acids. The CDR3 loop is CASSFLLAGGGQETQYF. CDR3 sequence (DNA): TGTGCCAGCAGCTTCTTACTAGCGGGGGGCGGGCAAGAGACCCAGTACTTC.

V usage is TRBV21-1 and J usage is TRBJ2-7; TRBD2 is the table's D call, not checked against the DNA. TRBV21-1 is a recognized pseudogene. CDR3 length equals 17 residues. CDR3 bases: TGTGCCAGCAGCAAATGGGAGGGCCACCCAAGGAGGTACGAGCAGTACTTC. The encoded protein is CASSKWEGHPRRYEQYF.

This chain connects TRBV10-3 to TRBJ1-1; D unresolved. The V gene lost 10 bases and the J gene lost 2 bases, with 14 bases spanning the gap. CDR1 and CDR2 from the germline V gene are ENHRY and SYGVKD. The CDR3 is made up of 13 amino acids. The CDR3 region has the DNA TGTGCCACCACCGGGAGGACCAACACTGAAGCTTTCTTT. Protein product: CATTGRTNTEAFF.

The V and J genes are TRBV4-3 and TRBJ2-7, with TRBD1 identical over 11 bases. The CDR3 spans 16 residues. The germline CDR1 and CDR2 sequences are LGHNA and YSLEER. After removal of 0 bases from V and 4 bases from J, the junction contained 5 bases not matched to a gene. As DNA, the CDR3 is TGCGCCAGCAGCCAAGATCCCGGACAGGGGGCTTACGAGCAGTACTTC. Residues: CASSQDPGQGAYEQYF.

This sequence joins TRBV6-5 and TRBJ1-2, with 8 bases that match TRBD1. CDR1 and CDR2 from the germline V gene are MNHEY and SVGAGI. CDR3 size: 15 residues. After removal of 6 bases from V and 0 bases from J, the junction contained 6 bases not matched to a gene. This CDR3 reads CASRRDRRTNYGYTF. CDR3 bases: TGTGCCAGCAGAAGGGACAGGCGTACTAACTATGGCTACACCTTC.

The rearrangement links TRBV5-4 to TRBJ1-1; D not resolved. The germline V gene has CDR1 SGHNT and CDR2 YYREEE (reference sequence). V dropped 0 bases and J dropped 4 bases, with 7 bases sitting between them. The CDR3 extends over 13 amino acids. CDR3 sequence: CASSLGVVTEAFF. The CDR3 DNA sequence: TGTGCCAGCAGCTTGGGTGTAGTCACTGAAGCTTTCTTT.

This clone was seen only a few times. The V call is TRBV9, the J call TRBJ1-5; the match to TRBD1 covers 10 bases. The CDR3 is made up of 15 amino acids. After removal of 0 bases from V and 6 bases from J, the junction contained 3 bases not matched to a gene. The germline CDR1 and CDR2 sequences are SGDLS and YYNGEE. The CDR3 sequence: CASSVGGDRGQPQHF. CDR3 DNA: TGTGCCAGCAGCGTAGGAGGGGACAGGGGTCAGCCCCAGCATTTT.

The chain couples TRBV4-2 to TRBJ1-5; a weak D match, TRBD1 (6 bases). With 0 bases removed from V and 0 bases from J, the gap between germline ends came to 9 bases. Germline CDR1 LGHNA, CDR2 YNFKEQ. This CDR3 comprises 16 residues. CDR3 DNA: TGTGCCAGCAGCCAAGAAACAGGGTTTAGCAATCAGCCCCAGCATTTT. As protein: CASSQETGFSNQPQHF.

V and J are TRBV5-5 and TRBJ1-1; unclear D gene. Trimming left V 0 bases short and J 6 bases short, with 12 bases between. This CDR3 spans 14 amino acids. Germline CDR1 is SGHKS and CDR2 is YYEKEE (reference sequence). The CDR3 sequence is CASSLEVPRSEAFF. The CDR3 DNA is TGTGCCAGCAGCTTGGAGGTCCCGAGGTCTGAAGCTTTCTTT.

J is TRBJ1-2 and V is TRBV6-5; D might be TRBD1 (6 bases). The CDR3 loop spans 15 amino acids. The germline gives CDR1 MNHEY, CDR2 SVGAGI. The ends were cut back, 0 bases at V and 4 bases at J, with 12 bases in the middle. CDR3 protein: CASSYSGGRIYGYTF. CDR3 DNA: TGTGCCAGCAGTTACTCGGGGGGGCGCATCTATGGCTACACCTTC.

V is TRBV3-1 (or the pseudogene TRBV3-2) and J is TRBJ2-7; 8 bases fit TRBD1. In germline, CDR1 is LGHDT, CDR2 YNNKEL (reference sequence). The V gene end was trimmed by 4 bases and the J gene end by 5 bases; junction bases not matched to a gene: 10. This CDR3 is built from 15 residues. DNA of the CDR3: TGTGCCAGCAGCCCCGAGGGCAGGGGGCGCGACGAGCAGTACTTC. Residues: CASSPEGRGRDEQYF.

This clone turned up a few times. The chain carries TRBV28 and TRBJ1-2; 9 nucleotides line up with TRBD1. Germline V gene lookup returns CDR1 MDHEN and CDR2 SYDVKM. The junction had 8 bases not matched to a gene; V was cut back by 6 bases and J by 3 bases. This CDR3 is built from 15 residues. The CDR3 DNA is TGTGCCAGCAGCCAGACAGGGGGGAATGACTATGGCTACACCTTC. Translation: CASSQTGGNDYGYTF.

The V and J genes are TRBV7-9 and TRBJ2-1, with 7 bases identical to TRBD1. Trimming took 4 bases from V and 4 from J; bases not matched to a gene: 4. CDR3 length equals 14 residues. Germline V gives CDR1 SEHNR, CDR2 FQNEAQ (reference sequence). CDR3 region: CASSSQDRYNEQFF. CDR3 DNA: TGTGCCAGCAGCTCCCAGGACAGGTACAATGAGCAGTTCTTC.